This T cell receptor (beta chain) was sequenced during a study of identical twins. The sample holds many counts of this clonotype. The cDNA had a unique molecular identifier and a template-switch universal primer site. TCRdb reprocessed the 5' RACE reads with MiXCR, giving one entry per CDR3 protein. Of about 100,000 distinct CDR3 sequences in the sample, roughly 6% were seen once. Germline CDR1 and CDR2: SQVTM and ANQGSEA. Trimming shortened V by 6 bases and J by 7 bases, and 13 bases separated the two germline ends. CDR3 length equals 12 residues. No donor was unhealthy or non-Caucasian. This clonotype was obtained from a woman aged 45-59 years in good health. Sequencing input: memory T cells sorted from blood. This chain uses TRBV29-1 with TRBJ2-1, with D perhaps matching TRBD2 (6 bases). CDR3 region: CSVTDGGNEQFF. For the CDR3, the DNA is TGCAGCGTGACCGACGGGGGAAATGAGCAGTTCTTC.